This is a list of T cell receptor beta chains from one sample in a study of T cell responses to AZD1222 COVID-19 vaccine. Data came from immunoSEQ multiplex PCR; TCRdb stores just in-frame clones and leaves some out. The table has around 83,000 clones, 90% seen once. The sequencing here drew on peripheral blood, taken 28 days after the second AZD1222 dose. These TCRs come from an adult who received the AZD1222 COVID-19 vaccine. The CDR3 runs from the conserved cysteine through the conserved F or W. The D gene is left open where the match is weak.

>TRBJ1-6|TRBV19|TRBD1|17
TGTACCAGTAGTCCGCGGACAGGGGAATTAGGTAATTCACCCCTCCACTTT
CTSSPRTGELGNSPLHF
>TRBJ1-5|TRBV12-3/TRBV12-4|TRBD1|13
TGTGCCAGCAGTCCGACAGGGGGCAATCCCCAGCATTTT
CASSPTGGNPQHF
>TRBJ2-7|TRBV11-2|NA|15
TGTGCCAGCAGCTTAGCCCCTCGTCCTAGGAACGAGCAGTACTTC
CASSLAPRPRNEQYF
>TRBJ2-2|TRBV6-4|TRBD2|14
TGTGCCAGCAGTGACCGGGGGGGCACCGGGGAGCTGTTTTTT
CASSDRGGTGELFF
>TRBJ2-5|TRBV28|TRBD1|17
TGTGCCAGTAGCCTAGATACGACAGGGGGGAATTCCGAGACCCAGTACTTC
CASSLDTTGGNSETQYF
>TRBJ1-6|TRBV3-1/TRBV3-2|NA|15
TGTGCCAGCAGCCAAGTAAGGACTCCTTATTCACCCCTCCACTTT
CASSQVRTPYSPLHF
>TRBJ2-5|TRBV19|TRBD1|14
TGTGCCAGTAGTTCAGGACAGGGGGAAGAGACCCAGTACTTC
CASSSGQGEETQYF
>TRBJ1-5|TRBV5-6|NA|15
TGTGCCAGCAGCTTGATGCAGGGGCCGTATCAGCCCCAGCATTTT
CASSLMQGPYQPQHF
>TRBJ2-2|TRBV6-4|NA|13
TGTGCCAGCAGTGAGGGGGACACCGGGGAGCTGTTTTTT
CASSEGDTGELFF
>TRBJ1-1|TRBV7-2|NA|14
TGTGCCAGCAGCTACAGGACGGCGAACACTGAAGCTTTCTTT
CASSYRTANTEAFF
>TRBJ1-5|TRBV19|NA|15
TGTGCCAGTAGTATCGCCAGGAAGGTCAATCAGCCCCAGCATTTT
CASSIARKVNQPQHF
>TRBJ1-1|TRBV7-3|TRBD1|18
TGTGCCAGCAGCTTCCTCGGGGCGACAGGGGGCCGGAACACTGAAGCTTTCTTT
CASSFLGATGGRNTEAFF
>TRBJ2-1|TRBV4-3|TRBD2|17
TGCGCCAGCAGCTCGGGACTAGCGGGGGCGGGAATCTTTGGGCAGTTCTTC
CASSSGLAGAGIFGQFF
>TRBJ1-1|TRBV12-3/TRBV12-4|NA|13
TGTGCCAGCAGTTTTACACAGAACACTGAAGCTTTCTTT
CASSFTQNTEAFF
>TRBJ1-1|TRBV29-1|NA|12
TGCAGCTACTATAGGGGGAACACTGAAGCTTTCTTT
CSYYRGNTEAFF
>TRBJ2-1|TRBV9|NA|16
TGTGCCAGCAGCGTAGGGATTGGGGGGCCCTACAATGAGCAGTTCTTC
CASSVGIGGPYNEQFF
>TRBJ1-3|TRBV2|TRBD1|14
TGTGCCAGTACAGGGGGATCCTCTGGAAACACCATATATTTT
CASTGGSSGNTIYF
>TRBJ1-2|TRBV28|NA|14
TGTGCCAGCAGTCTCTCAGGGTTTTCCTATGGCTACACCTTC
CASSLSGFSYGYTF
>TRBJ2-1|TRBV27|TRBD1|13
TGTGCCAGCAGACAGGGGCCATACAATGAGCAGTTCTTC
CASRQGPYNEQFF
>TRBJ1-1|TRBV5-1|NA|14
TGCGCCAGCAGCTTGGAGGGGTCCAACACTGAAGCTTTCTTT
CASSLEGSNTEAFF
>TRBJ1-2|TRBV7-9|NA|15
TGTGCCAGCAGACAAGGACAGTCTGGAACCTATGGCTACACCTTC
CASRQGQSGTYGYTF
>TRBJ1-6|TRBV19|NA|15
TGTGCCAGTAGCCCCATCTTGTCAATTAATTCACCCCTCCACTTT
CASSPILSINSPLHF